This record covers a single T cell receptor (beta chain). Its specificity is not known. The method was immunoSEQ multiplex PCR; TCRdb's version includes in-frame clones alone and lacks a portion of them. The sample has about 140,000 clones; over 65% are singletons. This entry is derived from a study of T cell responses to AZD1222 COVID-19 vaccine. Overall study results and limits: Clonal diversity may have been underestimated in mostly white British donors. The study sampled repertoires only after the peak T cell response.

Germline V gives CDR1 SGHAT, CDR2 FQNNGV. The ends were cut back, 3 bases at V and 8 bases at J, with 16 bases in the middle. The CDR3 loop spans 15 amino acids. The sequence was collected from an adult in good health. Sequences were derived from peripheral blood, sampled on day 0 of AZD1222 vaccination. The V call is TRBV11-2, the J call TRBJ1-4; D call uncertain. The CDR3 sequence: CASSLQRLGREKLFF. CDR3 coding DNA: TGTGCCAGCAGCTTGCAACGCCTGGGCCGGGAAAAACTGTTTTTT.